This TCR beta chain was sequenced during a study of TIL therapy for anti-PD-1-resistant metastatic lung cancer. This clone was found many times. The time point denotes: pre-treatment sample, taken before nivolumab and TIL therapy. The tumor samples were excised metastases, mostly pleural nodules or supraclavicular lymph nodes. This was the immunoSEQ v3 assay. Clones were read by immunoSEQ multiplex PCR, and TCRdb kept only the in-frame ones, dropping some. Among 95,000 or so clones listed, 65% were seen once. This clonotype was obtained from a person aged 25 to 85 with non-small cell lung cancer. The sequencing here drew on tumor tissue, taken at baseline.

CDR3 region: CASSQDRTGGYGYTF. As DNA, the CDR3 is TGTGCCAGCAGCCAAGATAGAACAGGGGGCTATGGCTACACCTTC. V is TRBV4-2 and J is TRBJ1-2; 8 bases are shared with TRBD1. Germline V CDR1 and CDR2: LGHNA, YNFKEQ. Trimming removed 0 bases from V and 4 bases from J; junction bases left unmatched: 4. The CDR3 length is 15 residues.